This is a list of T cell receptor beta chains from one sample in a study of T cell responses to AZD1222 COVID-19 vaccine. TCRdb's copy holds only in-frame clones and misses some; the assay was immunoSEQ multiplex PCR. The sample records 250,000 or so clones, over 90% being singletons. Specimen: peripheral blood, collected on day 0 of AZD1222 vaccination. The receptors here all came from an adult in good health. The CDR3 runs from the conserved cysteine through the conserved F or W. The order of the fields is D gene, V gene, J gene, clone size, CDR3 DNA, CDR3 protein. The D gene is left open where the match is weak. The size of a clone is reported for some rows only, either as once, few or many, or as a class for expanded clones.

d_call: -
v_call: TRBV5-1
j_call: TRBJ1-1
clone_size: -
cdr3_nt: TGCGCCAGCAGCCCAGGTTGGGACACTGAAGCTTTCTTT
cdr3_aa: CASSPGWDTEAFF

d_call: -
v_call: TRBV7-4
j_call: TRBJ2-7
clone_size: -
cdr3_nt: TGTGCCAGCAGCTTAGGGCGACACCCGTCCTACGAGCAGTACTTC
cdr3_aa: CASSLGRHPSYEQYF

d_call: -
v_call: TRBV15
j_call: TRBJ2-1
clone_size: -
cdr3_nt: TGTGCCACCAGCAACCAAGGGGCCGTTGCCTACAATGAGCAGTTCTTC
cdr3_aa: CATSNQGAVAYNEQFF

d_call: TRBD1
v_call: TRBV19
j_call: TRBJ1-4
clone_size: -
cdr3_nt: TGTGCCAGTAGCCAGGGACAGTATAATGAAAAACTGTTTTTT
cdr3_aa: CASSQGQYNEKLFF

d_call: -
v_call: TRBV3-1/TRBV3-2
j_call: TRBJ1-1
clone_size: -
cdr3_nt: TGTGCCAGCAGCCACTTAGGGCAGCCGAGAACTGAAGCTTTCTTT
cdr3_aa: CASSHLGQPRTEAFF

d_call: -
v_call: TRBV4-1
j_call: TRBJ1-3
clone_size: once
cdr3_nt: TGCGCCAGCAGCCTTCAAGAATGGTTCGGAAACACCATATATTTT
cdr3_aa: CASSLQEWFGNTIYF

d_call: TRBD1
v_call: TRBV11-2
j_call: TRBJ1-4
clone_size: -
cdr3_nt: TGTGCCAGCAGCTCAGACGGGACAGGGTGGGGTGAAAAACTGTTTTTT
cdr3_aa: CASSSDGTGWGEKLFF

d_call: -
v_call: TRBV5-4
j_call: TRBJ2-2
clone_size: -
cdr3_nt: TGTGCCAGCAGCTTGATCGGGGCAGGCGGGGAGCTGTTTTTT
cdr3_aa: CASSLIGAGGELFF

d_call: -
v_call: TRBV28
j_call: TRBJ2-1
clone_size: once
cdr3_nt: TGTGCCGCCTTAGGAGCCTCCTACAATGAGCAGTTCTTC
cdr3_aa: CAALGASYNEQFF

d_call: -
v_call: TRBV3-1/TRBV3-2
j_call: TRBJ2-6
clone_size: -
cdr3_nt: TGTGCCAGCAGCCTTACACATTCTGGGGCCAACGTCCTGACTTTC
cdr3_aa: CASSLTHSGANVLTF

d_call: -
v_call: TRBV5-8
j_call: TRBJ2-6
clone_size: once
cdr3_nt: TGTGCCAGCAGCCCCCCAAGATCTGGGGCCAACGTCCTGACTTTC
cdr3_aa: CASSPPRSGANVLTF

d_call: -
v_call: TRBV7-8
j_call: TRBJ1-5
clone_size: -
cdr3_nt: TGTGCCAGCAGCTTATTTCACGACAATCAGCCCCAGCATTTT
cdr3_aa: CASSLFHDNQPQHF

d_call: TRBD1
v_call: TRBV6-2/TRBV6-3
j_call: TRBJ2-3
clone_size: once
cdr3_nt: TGTGCCAGCAGCCGGGGGGACAGGGCCCCCACAGATACGCAGTATTTT
cdr3_aa: CASSRGDRAPTDTQYF

d_call: -
v_call: TRBV30
j_call: TRBJ2-3
clone_size: -
cdr3_nt: TGTGCCTGGAGTTTAGGAGGAGGCCTGTATTTT
cdr3_aa: CAWSLGGGLYF

d_call: -
v_call: TRBV11-2
j_call: TRBJ2-7
clone_size: -
cdr3_nt: TGTGCCAGCAGCTTAGAGGTTCCGACCGGGGAGCAGTACTTC
cdr3_aa: CASSLEVPTGEQYF

d_call: -
v_call: TRBV28
j_call: TRBJ2-4
clone_size: -
cdr3_nt: TGTGCCAGCAGACCGCGGGACCGGAGGGCCAAAAACATTCAGTACTTC
cdr3_aa: CASRPRDRRAKNIQYF

d_call: -
v_call: TRBV11-3
j_call: TRBJ1-3
clone_size: -
cdr3_nt: TGTGCCAGCAGCTTAGATCATCGGCCTGGAAACACCATATATTTT
cdr3_aa: CASSLDHRPGNTIYF

d_call: TRBD2
v_call: TRBV27
j_call: TRBJ2-2
clone_size: -
cdr3_nt: TGTGCCAGCAGTTTAATAGCGGGAGAGTGGGGGGAGCTGTTTTTT
cdr3_aa: CASSLIAGEWGELFF

d_call: -
v_call: TRBV27
j_call: TRBJ2-6
clone_size: -
cdr3_nt: TGTGCCAGCGGAGAACGCTCTGGGGCCAACGTCCTGACTTTC
cdr3_aa: CASGERSGANVLTF

d_call: TRBD2
v_call: TRBV3-1/TRBV3-2
j_call: TRBJ2-7
clone_size: -
cdr3_nt: TGTGCCAGCAGCCAAGGAGCGGGAGGGCCTAGAGAGCAGTACTTC
cdr3_aa: CASSQGAGGPREQYF

d_call: -
v_call: TRBV28
j_call: TRBJ2-2
clone_size: -
cdr3_nt: TGTGCCAGCGGGCTGAGGGGCACGAACACCGGGGAGCTGTTTTTT
cdr3_aa: CASGLRGTNTGELFF

d_call: TRBD1
v_call: TRBV6-5
j_call: TRBJ1-2
clone_size: -
cdr3_nt: TGTGCCAGCAGTTATCGACAGGGGCCGAGAGGCTATGGCTACACCTTC
cdr3_aa: CASSYRQGPRGYGYTF

d_call: TRBD2
v_call: TRBV30
j_call: TRBJ2-3
clone_size: -
cdr3_nt: TGTGCCTGGAGTGTAGGGCTAGCGGGAGGATGGCTAAGCACAGATACGCAGTATTTT
cdr3_aa: CAWSVGLAGGWLSTDTQYF

d_call: -
v_call: TRBV18
j_call: TRBJ1-5
clone_size: -
cdr3_nt: TGTGCCAGCTCACCCGCCACCCTCGTTAGCAATCAGCCCCAGCATTTT
cdr3_aa: CASSPATLVSNQPQHF